This section outlines one T cell receptor (beta chain) sequence together with its context. Nivolumab, ipilimumab, aspirin, low-dose cyclophosphamide and low-dose radiotherapy were all administered to the donors. The record originates from a study of low-dose radiotherapy and immunotherapy resistance in tumors. Study as a whole: Treatment of Cohort 1 consisted of 0.5 Gy per fraction every 2 weeks, adding up to 6.5 Gy. Individuals in Cohort 2 had 1 Gy per fraction every two weeks, adding up to 13 Gy over 26 weeks.

Germline CDR1 is SQVTM and CDR2 is ANQGSEA. This CDR3 region has 11 residues. Primers targeting TRAV and TRBV primed first-strand cDNA, covering alpha and beta chains. TCR amplification ran roughly 21 PCR cycles using constant-region and V-primer adapter primers. From the reads, TCRdb called clonotypes with MiXCR, one entry per CDR3 protein. The data show 13,000 to 15,000 distinct CDR3 sequences, approximately 68% seen once. The source is a human donor with advanced metastatic prostate, ovarian, gallbladder or colorectal cancer (not recorded which). This table probably holds off-target reads from a library built for another chain. V and J are TRBV29-1 and TRBJ1-4; possibly TRBD1 for D (6 bases). This CDR3 is CSGGGREKLFF. The CDR3 DNA is TGCAGTGGAGGGGGTCGTGAAAAACTGTTTTTT.